This T cell receptor (beta chain) was identified in a study of blood T cell repertoires in COVID-19. For the study at large: The study drew acute and convalescent COVID-19 samples from the United States, Italy and Spain.

Generated by immunoSEQ multiplex PCR, the TCRdb table keeps only in-frame clones and is missing some. The data hold approximately 150,000 clones, with roughly four fifths observed a single time. Sequencing was done on a sample of peripheral blood. The receptor was isolated from a human donor with acute or convalescent COVID-19. The donor label of this sample is uncertain.

CDR3 nucleotide sequence: TGTGCCAGTAGCCGCGCACCCCAGGGTGCCTTGACTTATGGCTACACCTTC. It translates to CASSRAPQGALTYGYTF. This chain joins TRBV19 and TRBJ1-2; D is perhaps TRBD1 (5 bases). The CDR3 totals 17 residues. V gave up 6 bases and J gave up 5 bases, with 25 bases separating them. Germline CDR1 reads LNHDA; CDR2 reads SQIVND (reference sequence).